One sample yielded the 4 T cell receptor beta chains listed below, sequenced in a study of cytomegalovirus exposure and HLA in healthy donors. Researchers ran the PCR with 60 Vbeta and 13 Jbeta primers. Method: immunoSEQ multiplex PCR; TCRdb's copy keeps in-frame clones and lacks some. The sample lists about 160,000 clones; about 72% were seen once. Sequencing used PBMCs. The origin of the receptors is a man aged 25 to 40 in good health and CMV-seropositive.

The rearrangement uses TRBV7-2 and TRBJ1-6; a weak D match, TRBD1 (6 bases). The CDR3 has 14 amino acids. V was cut by 3 bases and J by 5 bases, with 8 bases left in between. Germline CDR1 reads SGHTA; CDR2 reads FQGNSA. The CDR3 bases are TGTGCCAGCAGCTTTGGGACACATAATTCACCCCTCCACTTT. Protein sequence: CASSFGTHNSPLHF. Filled out from reference TRBV7-2 and TRBJ1-6, the complete variable domain reads GAGVSQSPSNKVTEKGKDVELRCDPISGHTALYWYRQSLGQGLEFLIYFQGNSAPDKSGLPSDRFSAERTGGSVSTLTIQRTQQEDSAVYLCASSFGTHNSPLHFGNGTRLTVT.

The CDR3 loop is CASSYRGSYEQYF. CDR3 bases: TGTGCCAGCAGTTACAGGGGGTCCTACGAGCAGTACTTC. This chain connects TRBV6-5 to TRBJ2-7; tentative D call: TRBD1 (6 bases). The CDR3 totals 13 residues. V lost 2 bases and J lost 1, with 6 bases in between. Germline CDR1 is MNHEY and CDR2 is SVGAGI.

V is TRBV28 and J is TRBJ1-1; possibly TRBD1 for D (5 bases). The CDR3 covers 14 residues. Trimming took 6 bases from V and 4 from J, leaving 15 bases between them. CDR1 and CDR2 from the germline V gene are MDHEN and SYDVKM. The CDR3 loop reads CASSPTGILTEAFF. The DNA for the CDR3 is TGTGCCAGCAGCCCTACAGGTATTCTCACTGAAGCTTTCTTT. Full variable domain (rest looked up from reference TRBV28 and TRBJ1-1): DVKVTQSSRYLVKRTGEKVFLECVQDMDHENMFWYRQDPGLGLRLIYFSYDVKMKEKGDIPEGYSVSREKKERFSLILESASTNQTSMYLCASSPTGILTEAFFGQGTRLTVV.

This clone was counted a single time. The V gene is TRBV6-5, the J gene TRBJ1-2; D gene uncertain. This CDR3 spans 13 amino acids. Per germline, CDR1 MNHEY and CDR2 SVGAGI. V gave up 2 bases and J gave up 2 bases, with 6 bases separating them. The CDR3 sequence is CASSYGENYGYTF. Written as DNA, the CDR3 is TGTGCCAGCAGTTACGGGGAGAACTATGGCTACACCTTC.